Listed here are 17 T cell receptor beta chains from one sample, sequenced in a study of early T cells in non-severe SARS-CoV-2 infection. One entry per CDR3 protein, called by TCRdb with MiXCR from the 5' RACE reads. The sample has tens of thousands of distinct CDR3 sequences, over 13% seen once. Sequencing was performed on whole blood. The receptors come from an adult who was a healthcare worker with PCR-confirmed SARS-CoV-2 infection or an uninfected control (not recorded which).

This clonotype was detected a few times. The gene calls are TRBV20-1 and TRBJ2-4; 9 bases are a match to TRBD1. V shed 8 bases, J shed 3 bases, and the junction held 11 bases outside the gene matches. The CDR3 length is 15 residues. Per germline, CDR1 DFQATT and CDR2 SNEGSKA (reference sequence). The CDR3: CSTRPPDRGKNIQYF. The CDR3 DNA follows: TGCAGTACCCGCCCCCCGGACAGGGGCAAAAACATTCAGTACTTC.

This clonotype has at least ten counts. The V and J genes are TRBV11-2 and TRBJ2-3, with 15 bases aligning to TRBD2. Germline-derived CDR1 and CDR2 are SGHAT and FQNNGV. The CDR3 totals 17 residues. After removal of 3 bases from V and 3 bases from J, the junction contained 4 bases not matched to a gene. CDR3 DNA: TGTGCCAGCAGCTTCGGACTAGCGGGGGGGCCGACAGATACGCAGTATTTT. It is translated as CASSFGLAGGPTDTQYF.

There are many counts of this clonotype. The DNA for the CDR3 is TGCAGTGCTAGAGATCCCGGGACTGACTACAATGAGCAGTTCTTC. It codes for CSARDPGTDYNEQFF. The V call is TRBV20-1, the J call TRBJ2-1, with a tentative D call TRBD2 (6 bases). The germline V and J ends were trimmed by 0 bases and 3 bases, with 12 bases remaining between them. Germline CDR1 DFQATT, CDR2 SNEGSKA (reference sequence). This CDR3 has 15 residues.

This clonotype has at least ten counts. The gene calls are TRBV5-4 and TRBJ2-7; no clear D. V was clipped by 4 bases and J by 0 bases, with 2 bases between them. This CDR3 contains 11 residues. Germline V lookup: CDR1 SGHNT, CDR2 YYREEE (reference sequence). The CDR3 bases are TGTGCCAGCAGCGACTCCTACGAGCAGTACTTC. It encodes CASSDSYEQYF.

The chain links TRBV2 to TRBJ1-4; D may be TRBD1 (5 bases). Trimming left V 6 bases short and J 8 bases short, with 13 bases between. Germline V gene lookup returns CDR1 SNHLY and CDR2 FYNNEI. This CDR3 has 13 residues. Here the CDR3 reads CASRRGMGEKLFF. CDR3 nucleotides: TGTGCCAGCAGGAGGGGAATGGGGGAAAAACTGTTTTTT.

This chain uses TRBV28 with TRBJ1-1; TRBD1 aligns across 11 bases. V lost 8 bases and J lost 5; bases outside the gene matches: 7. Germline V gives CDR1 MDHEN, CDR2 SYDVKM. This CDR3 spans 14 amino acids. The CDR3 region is CASWGQGGGTEAFF. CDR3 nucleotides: TGTGCCAGCTGGGGACAGGGGGGAGGAACTGAAGCTTTCTTT. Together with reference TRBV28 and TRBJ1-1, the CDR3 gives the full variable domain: DVKVTQSSRYLVKRTGEKVFLECVQDMDHENMFWYRQDPGLGLRLIYFSYDVKMKEKGDIPEGYSVSREKKERFSLILESASTNQTSMYLCASWGQGGGTEAFFGQGTRLTVV.

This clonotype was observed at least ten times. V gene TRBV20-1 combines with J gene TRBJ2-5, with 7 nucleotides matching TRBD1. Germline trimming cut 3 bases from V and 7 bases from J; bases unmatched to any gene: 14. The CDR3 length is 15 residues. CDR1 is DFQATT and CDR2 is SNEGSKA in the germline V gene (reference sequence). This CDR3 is CSARGIGQAFGTQYF. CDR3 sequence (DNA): TGCAGTGCTAGGGGTATTGGACAGGCGTTCGGGACCCAGTACTTC.

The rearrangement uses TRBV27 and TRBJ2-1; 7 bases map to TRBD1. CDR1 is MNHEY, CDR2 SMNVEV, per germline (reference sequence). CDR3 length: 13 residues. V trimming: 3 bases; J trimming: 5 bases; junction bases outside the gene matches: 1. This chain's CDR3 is CASSLGQHNEQFF. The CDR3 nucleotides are TGTGCCAGCAGTTTGGGACAGCACAATGAGCAGTTCTTC.

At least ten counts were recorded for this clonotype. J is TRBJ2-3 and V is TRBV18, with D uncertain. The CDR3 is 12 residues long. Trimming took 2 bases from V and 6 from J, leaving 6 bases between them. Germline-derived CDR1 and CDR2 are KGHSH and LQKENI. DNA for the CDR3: TGTGCCAGCTCACCATTCGCGGATACGCAGTATTTT. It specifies CASSPFADTQYF.

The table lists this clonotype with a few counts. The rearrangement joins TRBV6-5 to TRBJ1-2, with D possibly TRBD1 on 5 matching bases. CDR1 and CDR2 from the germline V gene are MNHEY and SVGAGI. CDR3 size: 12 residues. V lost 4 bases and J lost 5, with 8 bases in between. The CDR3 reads CASSFDRYGYTF. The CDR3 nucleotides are TGTGCCAGCAGTTTCGACAGATATGGCTACACCTTC.

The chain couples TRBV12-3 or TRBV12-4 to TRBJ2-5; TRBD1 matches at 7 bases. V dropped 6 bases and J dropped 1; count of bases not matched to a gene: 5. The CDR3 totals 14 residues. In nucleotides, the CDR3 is TGTGCCAGCAGCACGACAGGGCTCCAAGAGACCCAGTACTTC. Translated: CASSTTGLQETQYF.

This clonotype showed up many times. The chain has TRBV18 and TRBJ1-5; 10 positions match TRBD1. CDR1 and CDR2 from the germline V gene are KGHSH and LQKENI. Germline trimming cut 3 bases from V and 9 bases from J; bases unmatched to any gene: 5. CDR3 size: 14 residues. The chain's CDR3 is CASSPGTGDRPQHF. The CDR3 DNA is TGTGCCAGCTCACCCGGGACAGGGGATCGGCCCCAGCATTTT.

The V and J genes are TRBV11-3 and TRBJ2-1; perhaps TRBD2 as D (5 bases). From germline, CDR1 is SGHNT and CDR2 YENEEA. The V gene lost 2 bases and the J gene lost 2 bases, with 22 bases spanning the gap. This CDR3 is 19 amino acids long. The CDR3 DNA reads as TGTGCCAGCAGCTTAACTCCGGAGCGGCTACGTTCACCCTACAATGAGCAGTTCTTC. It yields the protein CASSLTPERLRSPYNEQFF.

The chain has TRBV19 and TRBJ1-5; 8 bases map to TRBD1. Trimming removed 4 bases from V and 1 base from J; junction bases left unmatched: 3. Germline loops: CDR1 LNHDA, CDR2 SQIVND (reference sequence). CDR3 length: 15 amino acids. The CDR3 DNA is TGTGCCAGTAGTACGACAGGGGCCAGCAATCAGCCCCAGCATTTT. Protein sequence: CASSTTGASNQPQHF.

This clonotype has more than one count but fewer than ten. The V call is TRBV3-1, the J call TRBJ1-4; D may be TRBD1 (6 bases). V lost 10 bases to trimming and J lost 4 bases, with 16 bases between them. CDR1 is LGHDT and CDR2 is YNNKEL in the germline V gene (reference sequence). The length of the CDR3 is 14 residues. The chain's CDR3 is CATSGGLSNEKLFF. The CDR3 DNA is TGTGCCACCTCGGGGGGGCTGAGTAATGAAAAACTGTTTTTT.

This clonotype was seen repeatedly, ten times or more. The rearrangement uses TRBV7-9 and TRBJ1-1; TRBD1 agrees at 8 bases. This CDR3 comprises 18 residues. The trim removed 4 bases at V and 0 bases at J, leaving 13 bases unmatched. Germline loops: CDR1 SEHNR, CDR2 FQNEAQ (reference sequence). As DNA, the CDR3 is TGTGCCAGCAGCTCCCACAGGGGGTCGAACCCAATGAACACTGAAGCTTTCTTT. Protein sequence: CASSSHRGSNPMNTEAFF.

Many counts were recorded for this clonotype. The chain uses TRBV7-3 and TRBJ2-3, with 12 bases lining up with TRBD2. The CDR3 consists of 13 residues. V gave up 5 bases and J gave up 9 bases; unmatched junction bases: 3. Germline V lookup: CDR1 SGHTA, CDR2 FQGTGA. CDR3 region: CASSRGTSGTQYF. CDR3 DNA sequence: TGTGCCAGCAGCCGGGGGACTAGCGGGACGCAGTATTTT.